The sequence of this T cell receptor (beta chain) was determined in a study of CD8+CD57+ T cells in acquired aplastic anemia (dated by TCRdb to 2017 to 2018). Study-wide context: DNA extracted from sorted CD4+ and CD8+ cells had a mean of around 3.3 ug, with a range of roughly 0.19 to 27.4 ug. CD8+CD57+ expansion was defined as a frequency above the mean frequency observed in healthy subjects.

This clonotype occurred many times. It has no known antigen specificity. Per-base quality was not reported, and no clone a single base away is much larger than it. Study-level results and caveats: Roughly 30 CD8+ CDR3 sequences were shared between patients and controls but appeared highly expressed in patients and within their immunodominant clones. Between patients and healthy controls, no significant difference in CD8+ Simpson's diversity was found (P=0.060).

The CDR3 spans 16 residues, from the cysteine through the phenylalanine. CDR3 DNA only is kept here, 48 bases in frame from base 1. V is clipped by 4 bases and J by 0 bases, and the sequence between their germline boundaries is 14 bases long. CDR1 and CDR2, per the germline V gene (reference sequence), are PRHDT and FYEKMQ. Flow cytometry had shown CD8+CD57+ cell expansion in the patients selected for sequencing. Every patient had severe acquired aplastic anemia, diagnosed using the International Study of Aplastic Anemia and Agranulocytosis and Camitta criteria. No patient had received any therapy when blood was sampled. In the study, sorted CD4+ and CD8+ blood T cells from patients with severe aplastic anemia and from healthy subjects underwent deep sequencing of TCR repertoires. Patients were enrolled in the USA under clinicaltrials.gov protocols 00001620, 01623167, 00001397, 00071045, 00081523 and 00961064. Ficoll-Paque density gradient centrifugation was used to isolate peripheral blood mononuclear cells. Before DNA extraction, CD4+ and CD8+ T cells were sorted with FACS or magnetic beads.

Profiling of TCR beta VDJ combinations and CDR3 sequences used genomic DNA as the template. An Illumina HiSeq 2000 was the platform used for TCR repertoire sequencing. Under the source paper's analysis protocol: TRBV/TRBJ rearrangement plots, CDR3 size and DJ length profiles, and Simpson's diversity index were used to assess repertoires. The most abundant DNA sequence in the deep sequencing data was defined as the immunodominant clone. CDR3 amino acid sequences were screened for sharing across subjects and were compared with published repertoires and the VDJdb database. TCRdb itself trimmed the public reads at Q25 with fastp, ran MiXCR and retained productive beta chains. Identical CDR3 proteins give one entry, which carries the most common genes and DNA. TCRdb assigned the V and J calls; the authors' analysis was not used. The sample table holds fewer than 250,000 distinct CDR3 sequences, of which around 45% were seen once. Jointly, the top ten make up 6.5% to 10% of the sample.

The TCR comes from a human donor with aplastic anemia. Material for sequencing was sorted CD4+, CD8+, or CD8+CD57+ T cells (not recorded which) from PBMCs. The rearranged chain carries TRBV13 and TRBJ2-3; a tentative D call is TRBD2 (6 bases match). The nucleotide sequence reads as follows: TGTGCCAGCAGCTCGGCACTAGCTGTAAGCACAGATACGCAGTATTTT. The resulting protein is CASSSALAVSTDTQYF.